The T cell receptor (beta chain) described here comes from a study of response to subunit inactivated influenza vaccine. Study-wide findings and caveats: The authors suggested that few new T cells are recruited per seasonal influenza vaccination.

MiXCR, applied by TCRdb to the RT-PCR reads, yields one record per CDR3 protein. The sample has 500,000 to 600,000 distinct CDR3 sequences, 12% seen once; the top ten hold 10%. This clonotype was observed many times. As yet, its antigen is unknown. An end of the junction differs from the germline gene, which may be a read error. The CDR3 consists of 13 residues. The receptor was isolated from a man aged 45-65 years who received an inactivated influenza vaccine. This sequence joins TRBV12-3 or TRBV12-4 and TRBJ2-7, with 10 bases fitting TRBD2. Here the sequenced sample was PBMCs from blood, taken on the day of vaccination. In nucleotides, the CDR3 is TGTGCCAGCAGTCTAGCGGGGGCACACGAGCAGTACTTC. This sequence encodes CASSLAGAHEQYF.